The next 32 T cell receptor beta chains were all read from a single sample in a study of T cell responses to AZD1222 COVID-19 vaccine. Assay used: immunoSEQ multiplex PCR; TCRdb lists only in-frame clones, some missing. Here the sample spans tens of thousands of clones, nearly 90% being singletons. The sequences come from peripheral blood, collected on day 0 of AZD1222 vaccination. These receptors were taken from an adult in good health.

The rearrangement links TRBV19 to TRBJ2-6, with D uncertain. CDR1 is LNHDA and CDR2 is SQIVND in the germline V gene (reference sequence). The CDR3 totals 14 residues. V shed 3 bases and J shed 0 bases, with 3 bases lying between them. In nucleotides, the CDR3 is TGTGCCAGTAGTATGAACTCTGGGGCCAACGTCCTGACTTTC. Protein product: CASSMNSGANVLTF.

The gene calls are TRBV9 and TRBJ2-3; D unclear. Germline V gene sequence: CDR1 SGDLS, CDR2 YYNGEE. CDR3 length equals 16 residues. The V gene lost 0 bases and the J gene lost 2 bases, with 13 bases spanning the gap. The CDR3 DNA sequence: TGTGCCAGCAGCGTAGGTCGACAACCCCCCACAGATACGCAGTATTTT. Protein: CASSVGRQPPTDTQYF.

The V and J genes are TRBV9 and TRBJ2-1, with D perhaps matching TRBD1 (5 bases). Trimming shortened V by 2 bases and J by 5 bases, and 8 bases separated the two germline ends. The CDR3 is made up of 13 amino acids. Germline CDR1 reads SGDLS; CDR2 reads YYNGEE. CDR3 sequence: CASSVQGNNEQFF. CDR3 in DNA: TGTGCCAGCAGCGTTCAGGGTAACAATGAGCAGTTCTTC. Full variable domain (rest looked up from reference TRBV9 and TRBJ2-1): DSGVTQTPKHLITATGQRVTLRCSPRSGDLSVYWYQQSLDQGLQFLIQYYNGEERAKGNILERFSAQQFPDLHSELNLSSLELGDSALYFCASSVQGNNEQFFGPGTRLTVL.

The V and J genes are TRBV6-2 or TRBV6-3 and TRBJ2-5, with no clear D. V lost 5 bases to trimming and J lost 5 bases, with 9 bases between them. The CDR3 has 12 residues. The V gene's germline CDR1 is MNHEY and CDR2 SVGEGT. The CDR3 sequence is CASSQTWETQYF. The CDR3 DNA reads TGTGCCAGCAGTCAAACGTGGGAGACCCAGTACTTC.

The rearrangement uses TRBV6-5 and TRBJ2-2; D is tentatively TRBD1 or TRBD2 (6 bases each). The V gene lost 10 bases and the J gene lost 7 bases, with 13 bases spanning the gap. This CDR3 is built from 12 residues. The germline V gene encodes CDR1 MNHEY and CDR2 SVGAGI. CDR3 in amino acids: CATRGLVGELFF. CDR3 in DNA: TGTGCCACCCGGGGGCTCGTCGGGGAGCTGTTTTTT.

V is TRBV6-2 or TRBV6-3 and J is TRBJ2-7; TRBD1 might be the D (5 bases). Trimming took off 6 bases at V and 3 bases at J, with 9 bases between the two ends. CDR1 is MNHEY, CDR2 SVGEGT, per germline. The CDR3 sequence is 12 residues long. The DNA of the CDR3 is TGTGCCAGCAGCCTGACAGACTACGAGCAGTACTTC. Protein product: CASSLTDYEQYF.

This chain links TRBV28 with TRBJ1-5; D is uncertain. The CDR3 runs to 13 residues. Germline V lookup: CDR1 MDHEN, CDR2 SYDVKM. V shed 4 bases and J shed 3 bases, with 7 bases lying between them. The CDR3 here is CASSSGNNQPQHF. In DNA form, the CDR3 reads TGTGCCAGCAGTTCCGGAAACAATCAGCCCCAGCATTTT.

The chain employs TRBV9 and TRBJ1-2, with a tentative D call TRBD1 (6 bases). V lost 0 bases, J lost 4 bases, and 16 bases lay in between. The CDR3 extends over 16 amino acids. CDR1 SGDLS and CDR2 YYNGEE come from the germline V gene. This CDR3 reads CASSVARDRLFYGYTF. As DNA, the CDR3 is TGTGCCAGCAGCGTAGCCAGAGACAGGCTGTTCTATGGCTACACCTTC. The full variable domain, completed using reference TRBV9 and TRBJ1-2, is DSGVTQTPKHLITATGQRVTLRCSPRSGDLSVYWYQQSLDQGLQFLIQYYNGEERAKGNILERFSAQQFPDLHSELNLSSLELGDSALYFCASSVARDRLFYGYTFGSGTRLTVV.

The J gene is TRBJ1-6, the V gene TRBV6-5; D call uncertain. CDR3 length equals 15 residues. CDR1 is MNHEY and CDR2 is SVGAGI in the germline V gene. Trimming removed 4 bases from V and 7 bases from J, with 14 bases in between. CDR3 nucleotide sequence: TGTGCCAGCAGTTCCCCCCTAGGGCTGAATTCACCCCTCCACTTT. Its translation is CASSSPLGLNSPLHF.

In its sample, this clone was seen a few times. The CDR3 protein is CASSSGQGLAEAFF. The CDR3 DNA follows: TGTGCCAGCAGTTCAGGACAGGGGCTGGCTGAAGCTTTCTTT. The rearrangement links TRBV28 to TRBJ1-1; 9 bases fit TRBD1. The CDR3 is 14 amino acids. The trim removed 4 bases at V and 6 bases at J, leaving 6 bases unmatched. Germline V gene data show CDR1 as MDHEN and CDR2 as SYDVKM. Complete variable domain (other parts from reference TRBV28 and TRBJ1-1): DVKVTQSSRYLVKRTGEKVFLECVQDMDHENMFWYRQDPGLGLRLIYFSYDVKMKEKGDIPEGYSVSREKKERFSLILESASTNQTSMYLCASSSGQGLAEAFFGQGTRLTVV.

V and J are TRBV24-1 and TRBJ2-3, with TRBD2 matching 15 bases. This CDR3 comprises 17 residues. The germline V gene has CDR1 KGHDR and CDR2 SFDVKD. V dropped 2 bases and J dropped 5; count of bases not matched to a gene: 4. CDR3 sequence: CATSDSGLAGGQDTQYF. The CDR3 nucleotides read TGTGCCACCAGTGATTCCGGACTAGCGGGGGGGCAAGATACGCAGTATTTT.

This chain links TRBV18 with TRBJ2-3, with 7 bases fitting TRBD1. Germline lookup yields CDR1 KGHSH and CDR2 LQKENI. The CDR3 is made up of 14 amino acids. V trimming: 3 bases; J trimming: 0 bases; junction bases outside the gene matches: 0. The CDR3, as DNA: TGTGCCAGCTCACCGACAGGGAGCACAGATACGCAGTATTTT. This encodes CASSPTGSTDTQYF.

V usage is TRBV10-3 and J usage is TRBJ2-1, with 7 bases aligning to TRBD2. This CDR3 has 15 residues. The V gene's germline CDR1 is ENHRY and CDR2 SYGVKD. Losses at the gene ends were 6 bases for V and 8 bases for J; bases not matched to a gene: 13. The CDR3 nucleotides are TGTGCCATCAGGTTGCGGGGGACGGCTGAGGATGAGCAGTTCTTC. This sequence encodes CAIRLRGTAEDEQFF.

The CDR3, as DNA: TGTGCCAGCAGCTTAGAAAGGGGATCACCCCTCCACTTT. It is translated as CASSLERGSPLHF. The chain couples TRBV7-2 to TRBJ1-6, with D possibly TRBD1 on 5 matching bases. V lost 1 base and J lost 10, with 8 bases in between. The CDR3 totals 13 residues. From germline, CDR1 is SGHTA and CDR2 FQGNSA. Looking up the rest from reference TRBV7-2 and TRBJ1-6 gives the full variable domain: GAGVSQSPSNKVTEKGKDVELRCDPISGHTALYWYRQSLGQGLEFLIYFQGNSAPDKSGLPSDRFSAERTGGSVSTLTIQRTQQEDSAVYLCASSLERGSPLHFGNGTRLTVT.

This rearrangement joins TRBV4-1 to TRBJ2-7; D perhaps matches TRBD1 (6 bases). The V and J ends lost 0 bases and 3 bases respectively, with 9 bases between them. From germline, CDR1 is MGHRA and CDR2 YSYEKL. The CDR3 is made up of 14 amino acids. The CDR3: CASSQEVTGYEQYF. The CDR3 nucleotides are TGCGCCAGCAGCCAAGAAGTGACAGGCTACGAGCAGTACTTC.

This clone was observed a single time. This CDR3 reads CASSPGLAGGEQFF. CDR3 coding DNA: TGCGCCAGCAGCCCGGGACTAGCGGGAGGTGAGCAGTTCTTC. V usage is TRBV5-1 and J usage is TRBJ2-1; 15 nucleotides match TRBD2. The V gene end was trimmed by 4 bases and the J gene end by 9 bases; junction bases not matched to a gene: 2. Germline V gene data show CDR1 as SGHRS and CDR2 as YFSETQ. This CDR3 comprises 14 residues.

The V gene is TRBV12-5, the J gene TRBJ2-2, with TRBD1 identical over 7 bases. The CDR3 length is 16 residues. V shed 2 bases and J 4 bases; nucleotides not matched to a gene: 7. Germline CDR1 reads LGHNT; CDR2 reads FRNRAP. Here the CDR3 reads CASGLIPTGPTGELFF. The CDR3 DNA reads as TGTGCTAGTGGTTTGATACCGACAGGGCCCACCGGGGAGCTGTTTTTT.

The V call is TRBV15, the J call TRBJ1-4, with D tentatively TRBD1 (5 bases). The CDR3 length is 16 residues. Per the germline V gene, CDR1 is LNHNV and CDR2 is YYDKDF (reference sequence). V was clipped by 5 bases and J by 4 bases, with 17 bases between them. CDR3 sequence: CATSPLRGADNEKLFF. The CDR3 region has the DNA TGTGCCACCAGCCCCCTTCGAGGGGCGGATAATGAAAAACTGTTTTTT. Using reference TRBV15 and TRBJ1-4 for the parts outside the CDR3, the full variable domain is DAMVIQNPRYQVTQFGKPVTLSCSQTLNHNVMYWYQQKSSQAPKLLFHYYDKDFNNEADTPDNFQSRRPNTSFCFLDIRSPGLGDTAMYLCATSPLRGADNEKLFFGSGTQLSVL.

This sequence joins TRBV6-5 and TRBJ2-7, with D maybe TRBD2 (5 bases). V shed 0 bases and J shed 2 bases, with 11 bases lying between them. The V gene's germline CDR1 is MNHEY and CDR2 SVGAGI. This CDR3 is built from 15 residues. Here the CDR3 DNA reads TGTGCCAGCAGTTACTCATCCGGGATTGCCTACGAGCAGTACTTC. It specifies CASSYSSGIAYEQYF.

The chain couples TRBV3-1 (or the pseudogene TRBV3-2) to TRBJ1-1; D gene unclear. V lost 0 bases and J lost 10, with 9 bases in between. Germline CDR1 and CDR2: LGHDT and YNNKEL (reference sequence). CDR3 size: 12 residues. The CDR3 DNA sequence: TGTGCCAGCAGCCAAGAAGGTAGGTCAGCTTTCTTT. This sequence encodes CASSQEGRSAFF.

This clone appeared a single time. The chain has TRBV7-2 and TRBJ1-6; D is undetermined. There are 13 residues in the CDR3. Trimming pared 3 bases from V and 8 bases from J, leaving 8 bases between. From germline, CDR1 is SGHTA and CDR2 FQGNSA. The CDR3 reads CASSLQRDSPLHF. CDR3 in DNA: TGTGCCAGCAGCTTGCAGAGGGATTCACCCCTCCACTTT.

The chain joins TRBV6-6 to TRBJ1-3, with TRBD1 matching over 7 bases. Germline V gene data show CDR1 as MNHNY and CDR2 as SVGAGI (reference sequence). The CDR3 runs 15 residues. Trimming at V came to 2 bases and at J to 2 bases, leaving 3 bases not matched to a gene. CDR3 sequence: CASSYGQGAGNTIYF. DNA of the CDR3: TGTGCCAGCAGTTACGGGCAGGGGGCTGGAAACACCATATATTTT.

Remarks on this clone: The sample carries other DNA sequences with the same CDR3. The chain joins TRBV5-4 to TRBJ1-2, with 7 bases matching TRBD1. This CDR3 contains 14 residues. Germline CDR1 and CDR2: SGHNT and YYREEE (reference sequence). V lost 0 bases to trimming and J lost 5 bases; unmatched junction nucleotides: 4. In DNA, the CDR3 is TGTGCCAGCAGCTTGGGACAGGGTGCGTATGGCTACACCTTC. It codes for CASSLGQGAYGYTF.

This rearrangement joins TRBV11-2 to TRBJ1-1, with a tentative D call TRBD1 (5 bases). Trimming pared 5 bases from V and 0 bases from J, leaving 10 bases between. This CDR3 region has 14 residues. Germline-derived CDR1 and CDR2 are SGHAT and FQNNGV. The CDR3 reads CASSLDNLNTEAFF. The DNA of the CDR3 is TGTGCCAGCAGCCTGGACAACCTGAACACTGAAGCTTTCTTT. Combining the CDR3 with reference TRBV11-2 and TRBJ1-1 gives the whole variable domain EAGVAQSPRYKIIEKRQSVAFWCNPISGHATLYWYQQILGQGPKLLIQFQNNGVVDDSQLPKDRFSAERLKGVDSTLKIQPAKLEDSAVYLCASSLDNLNTEAFFGQGTRLTVV.

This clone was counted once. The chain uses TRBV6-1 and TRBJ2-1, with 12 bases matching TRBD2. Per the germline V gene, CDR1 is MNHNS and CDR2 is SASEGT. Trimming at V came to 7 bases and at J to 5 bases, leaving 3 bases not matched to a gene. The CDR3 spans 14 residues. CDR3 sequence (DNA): TGTGCCAGCAAACGGACTAGCGGGGACAATGAGCAGTTCTTC. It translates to CASKRTSGDNEQFF.

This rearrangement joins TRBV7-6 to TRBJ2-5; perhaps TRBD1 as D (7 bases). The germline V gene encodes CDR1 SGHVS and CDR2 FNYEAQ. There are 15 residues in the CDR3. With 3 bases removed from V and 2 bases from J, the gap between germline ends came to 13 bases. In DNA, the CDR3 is TGTGCCAGCAGCTTCAGGGGGGTCCTGCAAGAGACCCAGTACTTC. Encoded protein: CASSFRGVLQETQYF.

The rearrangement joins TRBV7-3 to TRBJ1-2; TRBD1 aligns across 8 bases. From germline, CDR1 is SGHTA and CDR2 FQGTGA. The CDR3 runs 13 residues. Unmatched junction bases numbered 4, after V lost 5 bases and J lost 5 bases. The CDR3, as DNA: TGTGCCAGCAGCAGCGACAGGGGATATGGCTACACCTTC. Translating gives CASSSDRGYGYTF.

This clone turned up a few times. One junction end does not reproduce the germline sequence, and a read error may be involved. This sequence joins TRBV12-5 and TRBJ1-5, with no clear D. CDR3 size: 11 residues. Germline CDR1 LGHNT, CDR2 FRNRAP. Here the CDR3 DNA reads TGCTCGATTGAGAGCAATCAGCCCCAGCATTTT. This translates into CSIESNQPQHF.

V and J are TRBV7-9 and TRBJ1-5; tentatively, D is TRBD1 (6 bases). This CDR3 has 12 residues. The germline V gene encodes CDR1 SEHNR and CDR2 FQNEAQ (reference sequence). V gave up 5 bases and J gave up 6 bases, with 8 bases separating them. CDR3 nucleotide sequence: TGTGCCAGCAGCGAGGGGGGTCAGCCCCAGCATTTT. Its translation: CASSEGGQPQHF.

CDR3 nucleotides: TGTGCCAGCAGACCAGGACAGGGGAGCGAGCAGTACTTC. Translating it yields CASRPGQGSEQYF. This sequence joins TRBV12-3 or TRBV12-4 and TRBJ2-7; 9 bases line up with TRBD1. This CDR3 has 13 residues. The ends lost 6 bases at V and 6 bases at J; junction bases unmatched: 6.

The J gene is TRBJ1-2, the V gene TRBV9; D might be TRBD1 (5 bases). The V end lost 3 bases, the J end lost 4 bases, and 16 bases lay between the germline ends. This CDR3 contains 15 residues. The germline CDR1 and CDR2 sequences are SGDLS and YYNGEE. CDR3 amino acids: CASSAPDRNLYGYTF. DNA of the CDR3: TGTGCCAGCAGCGCCCCCGACAGAAACCTCTATGGCTACACCTTC.

CDR3 DNA: TGTGCCAGTAGTATTGGGGGCTTACTCTACGAGCAGTACTTC. Its protein is CASSIGGLLYEQYF. The gene calls are TRBV19 and TRBJ2-7, with D perhaps TRBD1 (6 bases). The CDR3 is made up of 14 amino acids. Germline lookup yields CDR1 LNHDA and CDR2 SQIVND (reference sequence). The V and J ends lost 3 bases and 3 bases respectively, with 12 bases between them.